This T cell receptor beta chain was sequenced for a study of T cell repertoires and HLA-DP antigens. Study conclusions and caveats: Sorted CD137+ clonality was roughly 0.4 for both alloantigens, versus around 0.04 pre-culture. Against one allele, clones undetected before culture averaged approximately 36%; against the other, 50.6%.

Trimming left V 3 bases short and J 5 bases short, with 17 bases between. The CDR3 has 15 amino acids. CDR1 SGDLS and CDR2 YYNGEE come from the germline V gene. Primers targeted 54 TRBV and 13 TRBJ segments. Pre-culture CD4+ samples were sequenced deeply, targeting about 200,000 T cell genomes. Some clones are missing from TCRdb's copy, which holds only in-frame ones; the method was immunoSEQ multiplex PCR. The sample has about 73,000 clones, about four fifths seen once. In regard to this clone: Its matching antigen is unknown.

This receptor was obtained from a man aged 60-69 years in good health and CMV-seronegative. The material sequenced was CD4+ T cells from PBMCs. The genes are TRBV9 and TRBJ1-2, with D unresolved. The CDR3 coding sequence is TGTGCCAGCAGCGCCCGGATTACTAGGCCATATGGCTACACCTTC. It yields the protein CASSARITRPYGYTF.